This TCR beta chain emerged from a study of CD4+ T cells in melanoma. The count of this clone is one. The antigen is not known. Study outcomes and limitations: Reportedly, melanoma neoantigen-specific CD4+ T cells showed varied differentiation states.

The assay was immunoSEQ multiplex PCR, and TCRdb's table has in-frame clones only and misses some. The sample carries about 4,200 clones, around 71% recorded once. The V and J ends lost 6 bases and 3 bases respectively, with 14 bases between them. The CDR3 contains 13 residues. The V gene's germline CDR1 is GTSNPN and CDR2 SVGIG (reference sequence). The clonotype originates from a human donor with melanoma. The rearrangement links TRBV30 to TRBJ1-1; possible D gene TRBD1, 5 bases. Sequencing was performed on cells from a culture (not recorded whether cultured in vitro). The CDR3 region is CACPRGQYTEAFF. The CDR3 nucleotides are TGTGCCTGTCCCCGGGGCCAGTACACTGAAGCTTTCTTT.